The 27 T cell receptor beta chains given below trace back to one sample, sequenced in a study of blood T cells in healthy people across ages. Primed by a sample-barcoded 5' primer and a J-beta primer mix, a second PCR proceeded for about 7 to 11 cycles. Via MiXCR, TCRdb re-called the 5' RACE reads, giving one row per CDR3 protein. The sample consists of 1,100,000 or so distinct CDR3 sequences, under 55% of them appearing once. The material sequenced was blood. These receptors came from a woman in her fifties or sixties in good health.

There are many counts of this clonotype. V is TRBV7-9 and J is TRBJ2-7, with 8 nucleotides matching TRBD1. After removal of 5 bases from V and 2 bases from J, the junction contained 8 bases not matched to a gene. The CDR3 is 15 amino acids. From germline, CDR1 is SEHNR and CDR2 FQNEAQ (reference sequence). The CDR3 bases are TGTGCCAGCAGCCTCGGACAGGGATTAACCTACGAGCAGTACTTC. Its translation: CASSLGQGLTYEQYF.

The CDR3 sequence: CASSEGTGQEQFF. The DNA for the CDR3 is TGTGCCAGCAGTGAAGGAACAGGCCAGGAGCAGTTCTTC. The V call is TRBV2, the J call TRBJ2-1; D might be TRBD1 (5 bases). The germline V gene encodes CDR1 SNHLY and CDR2 FYNNEI. V was cut by 1 base and J by 10 bases, with 11 bases left in between. The CDR3 sequence is 13 residues long.

The chain carries TRBV20-1 and TRBJ2-3; possible D gene TRBD1, 5 bases. The CDR3 has 12 residues. The ends were cut back, 4 bases at V and 7 bases at J, with 12 bases in the middle. Germline V gene lookup returns CDR1 DFQATT and CDR2 SNEGSKA (reference sequence). The DNA of the CDR3 is TGCAGTGCTAAGGGTCGGACATATACGCAGTATTTT. It is translated as CSAKGRTYTQYF.

This clonotype came up many times. The chain carries TRBV4-1 and TRBJ1-4; D not resolved. Germline V CDR1 and CDR2: MGHRA, YSYEKL. V shed 0 bases and J shed 2 bases, with 7 bases lying between them. The CDR3 has 15 amino acids. CDR3 bases: TGCGCCAGCAGCCAAGAGGAGGCTACTAATGAAAAACTGTTTTTT. Translation gives CASSQEEATNEKLFF.

This chain connects TRBV15 to TRBJ2-3, with D hard to call. The ends were cut back, 0 bases at V and 5 bases at J, with 9 bases in the middle. The length of the CDR3 is 14 residues. Germline loops: CDR1 LNHNV, CDR2 YYDKDF (reference sequence). The CDR3: CATSRDSAGDTQYF. The CDR3, as DNA: TGTGCCACCAGCAGAGATTCCGCTGGAGATACGCAGTATTTT.

V and J are TRBV28 and TRBJ1-5, with D tentatively TRBD1 (5 bases). Trimming pared 6 bases from V and 3 bases from J, leaving 9 bases between. The germline V gene has CDR1 MDHEN and CDR2 SYDVKM. CDR3 length: 13 amino acids. The CDR3, as DNA: TGTGCCAGCAGCCAGACAGTCAATCAGCCCCAGCATTTT. This translates into CASSQTVNQPQHF.

The chain links TRBV27 to TRBJ2-7, with 11 bases fitting TRBD2. This CDR3 has 15 residues. J was trimmed by 2 bases and V by 5 bases; bases with no gene match: 5. Germline CDR1 MNHEY, CDR2 SMNVEV (reference sequence). The CDR3 bases are TGTGCCAGCAGTACGCGACTAGCGGGGACCTACGAGCAGTACTTC. Translating it yields CASSTRLAGTYEQYF.

The chain has TRBV11-2 and TRBJ2-1, with 13 bases aligning to TRBD2. The CDR3 contains 19 residues. CDR1 SGHAT and CDR2 FQNNGV come from the germline V gene. Losses at the gene ends were 0 bases for V and 6 bases for J; bases not matched to a gene: 11. The CDR3 sequence is CASSLDRKSGLAGINEQFF. The CDR3 region has the DNA TGTGCCAGCAGCTTAGATCGGAAATCGGGACTAGCGGGGATCAATGAGCAGTTCTTC.

The chain couples TRBV2 to TRBJ1-1; 8 bases map to TRBD1. From germline, CDR1 is SNHLY and CDR2 FYNNEI. Losses at the gene ends were 4 bases for V and 0 bases for J; bases not matched to a gene: 10. CDR3 length equals 17 residues. The CDR3 protein is CASSGDRSRPLNTEAFF. Here the CDR3 DNA reads TGTGCCAGCAGTGGGGACAGGAGCAGACCCTTGAACACTGAAGCTTTCTTT. Looking up the rest from reference TRBV2 and TRBJ1-1 gives the full variable domain: EPEVTQTPSHQVTQMGQEVILRCVPISNHLYFYWYRQILGQKVEFLVSFYNNEISEKSEIFDDQFSVERPDGSNFTLKIRSTKLEDSAMYFCASSGDRSRPLNTEAFFGQGTRLTVV.

V usage is TRBV12-3 or TRBV12-4 and J usage is TRBJ2-4, with a tentative D call TRBD1 (6 bases). Matching the DNA end better, TRBJ2-7 makes the J call doubtful. CDR3 length equals 15 residues. The DNA for the CDR3 is TGTGCCAGCAGTTTTCCGGGACAATCCATCTACGAGCAGTACTTC. Its translation: CASSFPGQSIYEQYF.

V is TRBV28 and J is TRBJ1-5, with 9 bases identical to TRBD1. V lost 6 bases, J lost 3 bases, and 6 bases stayed unmatched. The CDR3 extends over 15 amino acids. Germline CDR1 MDHEN, CDR2 SYDVKM. The CDR3 loop reads CASRRDRGDNQPQHF. The CDR3 DNA reads as TGTGCCAGCAGACGCGACAGGGGGGACAATCAGCCCCAGCATTTT.

This clonotype was seen a few times. The V and J genes are TRBV5-1 and TRBJ2-6; 8 bases are shared with TRBD1. The CDR3 covers 15 residues. V shed 4 bases, J shed 13 bases, and the junction held 13 bases outside the gene matches. Germline V gives CDR1 SGHRS, CDR2 YFSETQ. The CDR3 DNA is TGCGCCAGCAGCATAGACAGGGGAGAGTGGGAAGTCCTGACTTTC. Amino acids: CASSIDRGEWEVLTF.

As concerns this clonotype: A much bigger clone sits one base away, suggesting this may be a read error. This chain uses TRBV4-1 with TRBJ2-5; 7 positions agree with TRBD2. V dropped 4 bases and J dropped 11; count of bases not matched to a gene: 13. The germline CDR1 and CDR2 sequences are MGHRA and YSYEKL. The CDR3 covers 14 residues. The CDR3 protein is CASSPLAANNEQYF. In nucleotides, the CDR3 is TGCGCCAGCAGCCCTCTAGCGGCTAACAATGAGCAGTACTTC.

Comment on this clonotype: The junction does not match germline at one end; this may be a read error. V is TRBV7-3 and J is TRBJ2-1; maybe TRBD2 (6 bases). CDR3 length equals 14 residues. Germline CDR1 and CDR2: SGHTA and FQGTGA. CDR3 sequence reads: CARSLTPSGGEQFF. For the CDR3, the DNA is TGTGCCCGCAGCTTAACCCCAAGCGGAGGGGAGCAGTTCTTC.

This clonotype has just a few counts. This sequence joins TRBV20-1 and TRBJ2-1, with 8 bases lining up with TRBD2. Germline values: CDR1 DFQATT, CDR2 SNEGSKA (reference sequence). The junction had 4 bases not matched to a gene; V was cut back by 3 bases and J by 6 bases. The CDR3 totals 13 residues. The CDR3 sequence is CSASGRAGNEQFF. The CDR3 DNA follows: TGCAGTGCTAGCGGGAGGGCCGGCAATGAGCAGTTCTTC.

This clonotype was observed a handful of times. The chain employs TRBV24-1 and TRBJ2-1; 7 bases map to TRBD2. Germline lookup yields CDR1 KGHDR and CDR2 SFDVKD. The CDR3 contains 13 residues. V was clipped by 4 bases and J by 9 bases; unmatched bases: 5. The DNA for the CDR3 is TGTGCCACCAGTGAGCGGGAGAGGGGTGAGCAGTTCTTC. It codes for CATSERERGEQFF.

This clonotype was counted ten times or more. This chain connects TRBV29-1 to TRBJ2-7; D unclear. The V end was cut by 5 bases, the J end by 2 bases, with 13 bases between. The CDR3 is 13 residues long. In germline, CDR1 is SQVTM, CDR2 ANQGSEA. CDR3 coding DNA: TGCAGCGTTTCCCGCAGTGGGGCCTACGAGCAGTACTTC. It is translated as CSVSRSGAYEQYF.

In this sample, this clonotype turned up many times. The CDR3 DNA reads TGTGCCAGCAGTTTTGGCCCGAGTCAAGAGACCCAGTACTTC. Its protein product is CASSFGPSQETQYF. This chain connects TRBV28 to TRBJ2-5; no firm D call. This CDR3 is 14 amino acids long. With 3 bases removed from V and 2 bases from J, the gap between germline ends came to 10 bases. Germline lookup yields CDR1 MDHEN and CDR2 SYDVKM.

The sample holds a few counts of this clonotype. The V and J genes are TRBV5-6 and TRBJ2-7; TRBD1 might be the D (6 bases). V was pared by 0 bases and J by 6 bases, with 16 bases between. CDR1 is SGHDT and CDR2 is YYEEEE in the germline V gene. The CDR3 is made up of 15 amino acids. The CDR3 nucleotides are TGTGCCAGCAGCTTGGAACCAGGGGTTTTAGGCGAGCAGTACTTC. Its protein is CASSLEPGVLGEQYF. Full variable domain (remainder filled in from reference TRBV5-6 and TRBJ2-7): DAGVTQSPTHLIKTRGQQVTLRCSPKSGHDTVSWYQQALGQGPQFIFQYYEEEERQRGNFPDRFSGHQFPNYSSELNVNALLLGDSALYLCASSLEPGVLGEQYFGPGTRLTVT.

This clonotype was observed a few times. The chain recombines TRBV3-1 with TRBJ2-5, with TRBD2 identical over 11 bases. The V gene end was trimmed by 3 bases and the J gene end by 1 base; junction bases not matched to a gene: 10. The V gene's germline CDR1 is LGHDT and CDR2 YNNKEL (reference sequence). The CDR3 has 18 residues. The CDR3 region has the DNA TGTGCCAGCAGCCAGGCTATACTAGCGGGAGTTTCCCAAGAGACCCAGTACTTC. Translation gives CASSQAILAGVSQETQYF.

This clonotype was recorded a few times. The chain recombines TRBV29-1 with TRBJ2-3, with 8 bases fitting TRBD2. Germline V gives CDR1 SQVTM, CDR2 ANQGSEA. The CDR3 has 13 amino acids. The trim removed 7 bases at V and 2 bases at J, leaving 5 bases unmatched. The CDR3 protein is CSGTSGPTDTQYF. The CDR3 nucleotides are TGCAGCGGAACTAGCGGACCCACAGATACGCAGTATTTT.

The V and J genes are TRBV6-6 and TRBJ1-1; unclear D gene. The germline V gene has CDR1 MNHNY and CDR2 SVGAGI (reference sequence). The CDR3 sequence is 12 residues long. Trimming removed 10 bases at V and 4 bases at J, with 13 bases between. CDR3 amino acids: CATGWGGTEAFF. In nucleotides, the CDR3 is TGTGCCACAGGTTGGGGAGGCACTGAAGCTTTCTTT.

The chain has TRBV6-2 or TRBV6-3 and TRBJ2-7, with D uncertain. The CDR3 extends over 14 amino acids. Germline CDR1 is MNHEY and CDR2 is SVGEGT. Trimming took 4 bases from V and 6 from J, leaving 16 bases between them. This chain's CDR3 is CASSSPKASTEQYF. The CDR3 region has the DNA TGTGCCAGCAGTTCCCCCAAAGCATCCACCGAGCAGTACTTC.

The V gene is TRBV3-1, the J gene TRBJ2-7, with a tentative D call TRBD2 (6 bases). Between the trimmed V and J ends, which lost 8 bases and 5 bases, there was a span of 13 bases. This CDR3 is 12 amino acids long. Germline V lookup: CDR1 LGHDT, CDR2 YNNKEL (reference sequence). The CDR3 here is CASGAGKDEQYF. The CDR3 nucleotides are TGTGCCAGCGGGGCGGGAAAAGACGAGCAGTACTTC.

The rearrangement uses TRBV11-1 and TRBJ2-5; maybe TRBD2 (6 bases). This CDR3 region has 15 residues. The germline V and J ends were trimmed by 5 bases and 1 base, with 14 bases remaining between them. The germline V gene encodes CDR1 SGHAT and CDR2 FQDESV (reference sequence). CDR3 loop: CASSPVGDSQETQYF. In DNA, the CDR3 is TGTGCCAGCAGCCCGGTCGGGGACTCCCAAGAGACCCAGTACTTC.

The chain links TRBV12-3 or TRBV12-4 to TRBJ2-3, with TRBD2 matching 7 bases. This CDR3 spans 16 amino acids. Losses at the gene ends were 10 bases for V and 0 bases for J; bases not matched to a gene: 13. The CDR3 nucleotides are TGTGCCACCACACGGCGGGAGACGACCAGCACAGATACGCAGTATTTT. Its protein is CATTRRETTSTDTQYF.

The rearrangement joins TRBV28 to TRBJ1-1, with D maybe TRBD1 (5 bases). Germline CDR1 reads MDHEN; CDR2 reads SYDVKM. This CDR3 has 12 amino acids. Trimming removed 10 bases from V and 5 bases from J, with 14 bases in between. CDR3 region: CATTEGLTEAFF. The CDR3 nucleotides are TGTGCCACCACTGAGGGGTTGACTGAAGCTTTCTTT.